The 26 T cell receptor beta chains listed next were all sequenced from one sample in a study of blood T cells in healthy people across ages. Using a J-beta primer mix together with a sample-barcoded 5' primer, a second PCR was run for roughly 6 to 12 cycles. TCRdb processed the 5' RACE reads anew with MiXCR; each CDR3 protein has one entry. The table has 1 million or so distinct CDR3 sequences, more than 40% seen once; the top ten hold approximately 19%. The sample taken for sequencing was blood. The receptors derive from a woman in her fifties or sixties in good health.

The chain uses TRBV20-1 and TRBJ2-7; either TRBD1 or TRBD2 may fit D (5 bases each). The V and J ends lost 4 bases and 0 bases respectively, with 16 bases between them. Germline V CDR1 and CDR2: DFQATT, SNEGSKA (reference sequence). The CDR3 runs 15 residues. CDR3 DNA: TGCAGTGCTACTGAACCGGGACCGAGCTCCTACGAGCAGTACTTC. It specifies CSATEPGPSSYEQYF.

CDR3 loop: CSAVQGGGGSIEAFF. CDR3 coding DNA: TGCAGTGCTGTACAGGGGGGCGGGGGGTCGATCGAAGCTTTCTTT. V is TRBV20-1 and J is TRBJ1-1, with 8 bases identical to TRBD1. This CDR3 is built from 15 residues. Germline V gene sequence: CDR1 DFQATT, CDR2 SNEGSKA (reference sequence). V lost 5 bases, J lost 8 bases, and 16 bases stayed unmatched.

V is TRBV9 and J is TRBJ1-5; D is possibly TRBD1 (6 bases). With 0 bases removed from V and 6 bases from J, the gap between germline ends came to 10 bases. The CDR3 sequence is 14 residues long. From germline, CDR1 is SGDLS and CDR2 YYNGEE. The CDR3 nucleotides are TGTGCCAGCAGCGTAGAACAGGGCGGTCAGCCCCAGCATTTT. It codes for CASSVEQGGQPQHF.

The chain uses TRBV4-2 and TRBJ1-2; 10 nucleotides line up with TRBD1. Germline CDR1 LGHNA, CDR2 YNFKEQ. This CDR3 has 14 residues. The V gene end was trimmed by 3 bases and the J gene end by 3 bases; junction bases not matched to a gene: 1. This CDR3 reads CASSQDRGDYGYTF. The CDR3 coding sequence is TGTGCCAGCAGCCAGGACAGGGGGGACTATGGCTACACCTTC.

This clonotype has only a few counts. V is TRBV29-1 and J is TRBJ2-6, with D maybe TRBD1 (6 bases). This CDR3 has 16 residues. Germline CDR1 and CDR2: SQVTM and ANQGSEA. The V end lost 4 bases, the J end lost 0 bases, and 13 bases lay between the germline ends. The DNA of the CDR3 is TGCAGCGTTGCACAGGGTACTAACTCTGGGGCCAACGTCCTGACTTTC. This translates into CSVAQGTNSGANVLTF.

CDR3 sequence: CASSLLVAGAGEQYF. The CDR3 DNA sequence: TGTGCCAGCAGTTTATTGGTAGCGGGAGCGGGAGAGCAGTACTTC. The gene calls are TRBV28 and TRBJ2-4, with 9 bases lining up with TRBD2. The CDR3 spans 15 residues. V was clipped by 1 base and J by 13 bases; unmatched bases: 11. Germline V gives CDR1 MDHEN, CDR2 SYDVKM. The full variable domain, completed using reference TRBV28 and TRBJ2-4, is DVKVTQSSRYLVKRTGEKVFLECVQDMDHENMFWYRQDPGLGLRLIYFSYDVKMKEKGDIPEGYSVSREKKERFSLILESASTNQTSMYLCASSLLVAGAGEQYFGAGTRLSVL.

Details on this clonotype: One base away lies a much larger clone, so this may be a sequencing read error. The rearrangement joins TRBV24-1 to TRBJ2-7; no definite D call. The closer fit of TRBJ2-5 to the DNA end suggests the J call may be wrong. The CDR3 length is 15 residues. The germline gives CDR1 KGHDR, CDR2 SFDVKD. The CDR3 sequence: CATSGTFGGRETQYF. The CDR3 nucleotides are TGTGCCACCAGTGGGACCTTCGGTGGGCGAGAGACCCAGTACTTC.

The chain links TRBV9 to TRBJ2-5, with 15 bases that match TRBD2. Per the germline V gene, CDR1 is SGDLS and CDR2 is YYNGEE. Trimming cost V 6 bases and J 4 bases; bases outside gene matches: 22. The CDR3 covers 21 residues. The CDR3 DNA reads TGTGCCAGCACCGAACCGGGACTAGCGGGAGGCCACCTAATATTACGAGAGACCCAGTACTTC. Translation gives CASTEPGLAGGHLILRETQYF.

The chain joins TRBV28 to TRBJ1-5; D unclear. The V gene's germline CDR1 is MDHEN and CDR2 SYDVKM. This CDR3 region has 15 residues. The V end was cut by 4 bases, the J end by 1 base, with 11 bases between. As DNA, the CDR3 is TGTGCCAGCAGTTCCTCAACAGCGAGCAATCAGCCCCAGCATTTT. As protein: CASSSSTASNQPQHF.

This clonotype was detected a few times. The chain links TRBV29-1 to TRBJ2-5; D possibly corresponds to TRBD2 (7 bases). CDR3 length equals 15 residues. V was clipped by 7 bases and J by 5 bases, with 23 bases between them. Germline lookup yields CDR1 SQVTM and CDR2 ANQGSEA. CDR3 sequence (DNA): TGCAGCGCTACCCCGAAAGGGGGAGGGAGCGAGACCCAGTACTTC. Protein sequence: CSATPKGGGSETQYF.

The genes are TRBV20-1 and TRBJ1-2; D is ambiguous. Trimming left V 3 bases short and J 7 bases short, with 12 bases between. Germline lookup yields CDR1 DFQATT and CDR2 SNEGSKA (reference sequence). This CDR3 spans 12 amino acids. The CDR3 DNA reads TGCAGTGCTAGGACCCCTTGGACTGGCTACACCTTC. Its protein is CSARTPWTGYTF.

Here the CDR3 reads CSVDPGRNNEQYF. The CDR3 region has the DNA TGCAGCGTTGACCCGGGGCGAAACAATGAGCAGTACTTC. This chain joins TRBV29-1 and TRBJ2-7; tentatively, D is TRBD1 or TRBD2 (5 bases each). Germline loops: CDR1 SQVTM, CDR2 ANQGSEA. The V end lost 3 bases, the J end lost 7 bases, and 16 bases lay between the germline ends. The CDR3 is 13 residues long.

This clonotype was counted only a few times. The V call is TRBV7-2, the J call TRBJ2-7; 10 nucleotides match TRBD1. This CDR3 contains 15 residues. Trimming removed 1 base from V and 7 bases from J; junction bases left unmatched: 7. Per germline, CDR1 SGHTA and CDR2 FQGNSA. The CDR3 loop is CASSLGTGGYNEQYF. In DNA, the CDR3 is TGTGCCAGCAGCTTAGGGACAGGGGGTTACAATGAGCAGTACTTC.

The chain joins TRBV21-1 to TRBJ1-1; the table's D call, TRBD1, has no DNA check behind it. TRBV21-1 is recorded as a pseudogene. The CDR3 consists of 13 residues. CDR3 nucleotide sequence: TGTGCCAGCAGCAAAAGGGGGGGGGCTGAAGCTTTCTTT. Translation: CASSKRGGAEAFF.

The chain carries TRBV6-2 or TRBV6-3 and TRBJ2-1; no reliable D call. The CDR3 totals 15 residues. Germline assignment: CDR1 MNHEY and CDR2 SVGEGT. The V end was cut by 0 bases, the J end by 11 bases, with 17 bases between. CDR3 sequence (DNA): TGTGCCAGCAGTTACTCGAAGGTTATGGTACACCAGCAGTTCTTC. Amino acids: CASSYSKVMVHQQFF.

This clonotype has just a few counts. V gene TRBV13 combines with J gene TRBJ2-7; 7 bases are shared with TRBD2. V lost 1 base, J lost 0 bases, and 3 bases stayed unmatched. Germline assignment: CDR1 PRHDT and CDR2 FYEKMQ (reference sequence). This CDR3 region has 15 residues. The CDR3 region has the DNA TGTGCCAGCAGCTTAGATAGCGGGCTCTCCTACGAGCAGTACTTC. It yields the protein CASSLDSGLSYEQYF.

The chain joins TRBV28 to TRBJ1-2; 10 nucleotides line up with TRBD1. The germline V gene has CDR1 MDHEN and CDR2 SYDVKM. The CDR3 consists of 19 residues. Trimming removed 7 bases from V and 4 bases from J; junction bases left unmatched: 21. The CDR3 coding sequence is TGTGCCAGCACGGGAGTCCTTCGTGACAGGGGGCACATGAGCTATGGCTACACCTTC. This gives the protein CASTGVLRDRGHMSYGYTF.

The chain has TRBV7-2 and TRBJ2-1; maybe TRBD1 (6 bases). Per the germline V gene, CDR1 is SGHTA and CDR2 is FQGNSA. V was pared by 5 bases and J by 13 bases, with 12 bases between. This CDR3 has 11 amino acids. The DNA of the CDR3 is TGTGCCAGCAGCCCAGGGGTGATCCAGTTCTTC. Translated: CASSPGVIQFF.

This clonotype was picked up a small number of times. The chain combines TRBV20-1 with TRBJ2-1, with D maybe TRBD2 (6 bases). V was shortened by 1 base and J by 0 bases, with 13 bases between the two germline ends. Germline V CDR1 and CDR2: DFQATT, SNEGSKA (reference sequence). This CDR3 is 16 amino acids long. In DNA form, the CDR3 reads TGCAGTGCTAGAGGGAAAGGACTAAGCTCCTACAATGAGCAGTTCTTC. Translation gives CSARGKGLSSYNEQFF.

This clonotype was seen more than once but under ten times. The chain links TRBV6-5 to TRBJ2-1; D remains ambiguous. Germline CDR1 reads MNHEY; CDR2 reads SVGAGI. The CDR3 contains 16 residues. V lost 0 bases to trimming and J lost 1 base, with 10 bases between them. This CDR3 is CASSYSWSRSYNEQFF. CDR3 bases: TGTGCCAGCAGTTACTCCTGGTCTCGATCCTACAATGAGCAGTTCTTC.

The chain's CDR3 is CASSGRLAGVVYEQYF. CDR3 DNA: TGTGCCAGCAGTGGTAGACTAGCGGGGGTTGTCTACGAGCAGTACTTC. This chain uses TRBV6-1 with TRBJ2-7; 12 bases are a match to TRBD2. The CDR3 is made up of 16 amino acids. Germline CDR1 and CDR2: MNHNS and SASEGT. Trimming cost V 4 bases and J 3 bases; bases outside gene matches: 7.

The CDR3 DNA reads as TGTGCCAGCAGTCCTGGGCCCAATGAAAAACTGTTTTTT. As protein: CASSPGPNEKLFF. This chain connects TRBV6-5 to TRBJ1-4; D is unclear. Per the germline V gene, CDR1 is MNHEY and CDR2 is SVGAGI. V lost 5 bases and J lost 5, with 9 bases in between. The CDR3 consists of 13 residues.

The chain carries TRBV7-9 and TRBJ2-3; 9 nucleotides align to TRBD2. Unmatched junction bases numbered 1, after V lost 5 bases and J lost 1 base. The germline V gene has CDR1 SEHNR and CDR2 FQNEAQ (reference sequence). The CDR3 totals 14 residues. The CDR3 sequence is CASSQRGGTDTQYF. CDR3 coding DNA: TGTGCCAGCAGCCAGCGGGGGGGCACAGATACGCAGTATTTT.

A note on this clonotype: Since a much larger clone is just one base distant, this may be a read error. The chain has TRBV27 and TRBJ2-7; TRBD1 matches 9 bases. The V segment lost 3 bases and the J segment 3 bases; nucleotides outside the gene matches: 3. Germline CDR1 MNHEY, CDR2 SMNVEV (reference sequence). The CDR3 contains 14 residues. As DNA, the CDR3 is TGTGCCAGCAGTTTCGAGACAGGGGGCTACGAGCAGTACTTC. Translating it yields CASSFETGGYEQYF.

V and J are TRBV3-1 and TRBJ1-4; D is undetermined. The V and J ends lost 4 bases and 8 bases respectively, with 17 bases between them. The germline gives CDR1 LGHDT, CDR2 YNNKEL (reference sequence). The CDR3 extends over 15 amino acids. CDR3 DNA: TGTGCCAGCAGCCCAACACGGACCCTAATGGAAAAACTGTTTTTT. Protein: CASSPTRTLMEKLFF.

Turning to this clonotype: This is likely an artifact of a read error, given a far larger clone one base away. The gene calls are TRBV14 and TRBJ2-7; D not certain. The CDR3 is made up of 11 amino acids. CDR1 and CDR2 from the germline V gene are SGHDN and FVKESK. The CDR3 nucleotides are TGTGCCGGCAGCCAATATTACGAGCAGTACTTC. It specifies CAGSQYYEQYF.